These 28 T cell receptor beta chains share one sample of origin, sequenced in a study of vaccination and CD4 T cells after COVID-19. The treatment is: roughly ten-day PBMC culture with coronavirus spike peptide pools or control peptides (ViraFEST assay). The Oncomine TCR Beta short-read assay was applied to DNA of cultured CD4+ T cells. MiXCR was run by TCRdb on the PCR reads, yielding one entry per CDR3 protein. The sample contains around 10,000 distinct CDR3 sequences, roughly 50% of which appear only once. No antigen has been identified for these receptors. The sequencing input was CD4+ T cells from blood, cultured in vitro. The receptors were sampled from a human donor who had recovered from COVID-19.

This sequence joins TRBV7-6 and TRBJ1-2, with TRBD1 identical over 8 bases. Germline CDR1 SGHVS, CDR2 FNYEAQ. V dropped 1 base and J dropped 0; count of bases not matched to a gene: 1. This CDR3 contains 15 residues. The CDR3 here is CASSLGQGSNYGYTF. CDR3 bases: TGTGCCAGCAGCTTAGGACAGGGGTCTAACTATGGCTACACCTTC.

This clonotype is large (0.1 to 1%) by share. The rearrangement joins TRBV10-3 to TRBJ1-1; perhaps TRBD1 as D (5 bases). The CDR3 consists of 15 residues. V was shortened by 0 bases and J by 10 bases, with 18 bases between the two germline ends. Germline V gene lookup returns CDR1 ENHRY and CDR2 SYGVKD. The CDR3 protein is CAISESITGGGRAFF. The CDR3 region has the DNA TGTGCCATCAGTGAGTCGATTACGGGGGGAGGAAGAGCTTTCTTT.

V and J are TRBV6-1 and TRBJ1-1; TRBD1 matches at 9 bases. The germline gives CDR1 MNHNS, CDR2 SASEGT. With V trimmed by 9 bases and J by 11 bases, 16 bases remained unmatched. The CDR3 runs 14 residues. The CDR3 DNA reads TGTGCCAGTACGGTAGTCGGAGGGACAGGGCTGGCTTTCTTT. Amino acids: CASTVVGGTGLAFF.

The chain joins TRBV19 to TRBJ1-1; a possible D gene is TRBD1 (5 bases). The CDR3 is made up of 15 amino acids. V was pared by 3 bases and J by 6 bases, with 17 bases between. CDR1 LNHDA and CDR2 SQIVND come from the germline V gene (reference sequence). In DNA form, the CDR3 reads TGTGCCAGTAGTATTATAAGGCAGGGCTCGTCTGAAGCTTTCTTT. Translated, it gives CASSIIRQGSSEAFF. Full variable domain (remainder filled in from reference TRBV19 and TRBJ1-1): DGGITQSPKYLFRKEGQNVTLSCEQNLNHDAMYWYRQDPGQGLRLIYYSQIVNDFQKGDIAEGYSVSREKKESFPLTVTSAQKNPTAFYLCASSIIRQGSSEAFFGQGTRLTVV.

This clonotype was seen a few times. The chain has TRBV14 and TRBJ1-2; D not resolved. V lost 4 bases and J 4 bases, leaving 10 bases between the germline ends. CDR1 and CDR2 (germline): SGHDN, FVKESK. The CDR3 consists of 13 residues. The CDR3 protein is CASSPLRSYGYTF. Here the CDR3 DNA reads TGTGCCAGCAGCCCGCTCCGCAGCTATGGCTACACCTTC.

This clonotype was observed a handful of times. CDR3 loop: CASSLNAANSPLHF. CDR3 DNA: TGTGCCAGCAGCTTAAATGCCGCTAATTCACCCCTCCACTTT. The rearrangement joins TRBV7-2 to TRBJ1-6; D gene uncertain. The CDR3 runs to 14 residues. Germline V lookup: CDR1 SGHTA, CDR2 FQGNSA. The V gene lost 2 bases and the J gene lost 6 bases, with 8 bases spanning the gap. The full variable domain, in which reference TRBV7-2 and TRBJ1-6 provide the parts outside the CDR3, is GAGVSQSPSNKVTEKGKDVELRCDPISGHTALYWYRQSLGQGLEFLIYFQGNSAPDKSGLPSDRFSAERTGGSVSTLTIQRTQQEDSAVYLCASSLNAANSPLHFGNGTRLTVT.

V and J are TRBV30 and TRBJ1-2; D is possibly TRBD1 (5 bases). Germline CDR1 and CDR2: GTSNPN and SVGIG (reference sequence). V lost 4 bases and J 5 bases, leaving 11 bases between the germline ends. The CDR3 contains 12 residues. CDR3 residues: CAWTTGGYGYTF. DNA for the CDR3: TGTGCCTGGACCACTGGGGGTTATGGCTACACCTTC.

The CDR3 DNA reads TGTGCCAGTAGTATCCCCGGGAGCTACGAGCAGTACTTC. Translating gives CASSIPGSYEQYF. The V call is TRBV19, the J call TRBJ2-7; D may be TRBD2 (6 bases). Germline CDR1 and CDR2: LNHDA and SQIVND (reference sequence). Trimming pared 3 bases from V and 3 bases from J, leaving 9 bases between. This CDR3 spans 13 amino acids.

This rearrangement joins TRBV24-1 to TRBJ1-6; D is uncertain. CDR1 and CDR2 (germline): KGHDR, SFDVKD. The CDR3 length is 13 residues. V was pared by 3 bases and J by 13 bases, with 12 bases between. CDR3 nucleotides: TGTGCCACCAGTGATGGATCGTTTCGCCCCCTCCACTTT. It encodes CATSDGSFRPLHF.

This clonotype has just one count. V usage is TRBV20-1 and J usage is TRBJ2-7; 12 bases align to TRBD2. The CDR3 is 14 amino acids. The germline V gene encodes CDR1 DFQATT and CDR2 SNEGSKA (reference sequence). Trimming cost V 5 bases and J 6 bases; bases outside gene matches: 8. The CDR3 DNA reads as TGCAGTGCTGCTATCGGGACTAGCGGGCGCGAGCAGTACTTC. Amino acids: CSAAIGTSGREQYF.

The chain carries TRBV4-3 and TRBJ2-3; no reliable D call. CDR3 size: 14 residues. Per the germline V gene, CDR1 is LGHNA and CDR2 is YSLEER. The V end lost 0 bases, the J end lost 6 bases, and 10 bases lay between the germline ends. CDR3 loop: CASSQDASVDTQYF. The CDR3, as DNA: TGCGCCAGCAGCCAAGACGCCTCCGTTGATACGCAGTATTTT.

This clonotype was found a few times. V and J are TRBV15 and TRBJ2-7; D may be TRBD1 (6 bases). The CDR3 is 14 residues long. V lost 5 bases to trimming and J lost 5 bases, with 16 bases between them. From germline, CDR1 is LNHNV and CDR2 YYDKDF (reference sequence). The CDR3 sequence: CATSSGQGFDEQYF. CDR3 sequence (DNA): TGTGCCACCAGCTCGGGGCAGGGGTTCGACGAGCAGTACTTC. Drawing the rest from reference TRBV15 and TRBJ2-7, the complete variable domain is DAMVIQNPRYQVTQFGKPVTLSCSQTLNHNVMYWYQQKSSQAPKLLFHYYDKDFNNEADTPDNFQSRRPNTSFCFLDIRSPGLGDTAMYLCATSSGQGFDEQYFGPGTRLTVT.

With regard to this clonotype: An end of the junction differs from the germline gene, which may be a read error. This chain links TRBV2 with TRBJ1-5, with D unresolved. Germline V lookup: CDR1 SNHLY, CDR2 FYNNEI. This CDR3 contains 15 residues. CDR3 DNA sequence: TGTGCCAGCAGTGAAGACCTTCGTAGCGATCAGCCCCAGCATTTT. Translated: CASSEDLRSDQPQHF. The whole variable domain, filled in from reference TRBV2 and TRBJ1-5, reads EPEVTQTPSHQVTQMGQEVILRCVPISNHLYFYWYRQILGQKVEFLVSFYNNEISEKSEIFDDQFSVERPDGSNFTLKIRSTKLEDSAMYFCASSEDLRSDQPQHFGDGTRLSIL.

The V call is TRBV5-8, the J call TRBJ2-1, with D perhaps matching TRBD2 (7 bases). Germline loops: CDR1 SGHTS, CDR2 YDEGEE. V dropped 3 bases and J dropped 9 bases, with 19 bases sitting between them. CDR3 length: 15 residues. The CDR3: CASSYQQGRGVEQFF. For the CDR3, the DNA is TGTGCCAGCAGCTACCAACAGGGACGGGGGGTTGAGCAGTTCTTC.

V usage is TRBV10-3 and J usage is TRBJ2-7; the match to TRBD2 covers 12 bases. CDR3 size: 16 residues. The V gene end was trimmed by 2 bases and the J gene end by 4 bases; junction bases not matched to a gene: 6. CDR1 and CDR2 (germline): ENHRY, SYGVKD. The CDR3 region is CAISETLAGGPYEQYF. The CDR3 nucleotides are TGTGCCATCAGTGAGACCCTAGCGGGAGGGCCATACGAGCAGTACTTC.

In its sample, this clonotype was seen a few times. The chain has TRBV6-2 or TRBV6-3 and TRBJ1-1; D is possibly TRBD1 (6 bases). Trimming pared 5 bases from V and 5 bases from J, leaving 18 bases between. CDR1 is MNHEY, CDR2 SVGEGT, per germline. This CDR3 has 15 amino acids. The CDR3 is CASSQVTGRGTEAFF. CDR3 bases: TGTGCCAGCAGTCAAGTGACAGGAAGAGGTACTGAAGCTTTCTTT.

The V call is TRBV28, the J call TRBJ1-5; 9 bases map to TRBD1. The CDR3 sequence is 14 residues long. Looked up from germline, CDR1 is MDHEN and CDR2 is SYDVKM. With V trimmed by 6 bases and J by 6 bases, 6 bases remained unmatched. CDR3 sequence reads: CASRRQGVLQPQHF. The CDR3 nucleotides read TGTGCCAGCAGACGACAGGGGGTTCTTCAGCCCCAGCATTTT. The whole variable domain, filled in from reference TRBV28 and TRBJ1-5, reads DVKVTQSSRYLVKRTGEKVFLECVQDMDHENMFWYRQDPGLGLRLIYFSYDVKMKEKGDIPEGYSVSREKKERFSLILESASTNQTSMYLCASRRQGVLQPQHFGDGTRLSIL.

The chain links TRBV19 to TRBJ1-2; possible D gene TRBD1, 5 bases. The CDR3 totals 13 residues. V lost 7 bases, J lost 5 bases, and 14 bases lay in between. Looked up from germline, CDR1 is LNHDA and CDR2 is SQIVND (reference sequence). CDR3 amino acids: CASTPMTEYGYTF. CDR3 in DNA: TGTGCCAGTACCCCGATGACAGAATATGGCTACACCTTC. The variable domain in full, with the rest retrieved from reference TRBV19 and TRBJ1-2, is DGGITQSPKYLFRKEGQNVTLSCEQNLNHDAMYWYRQDPGQGLRLIYYSQIVNDFQKGDIAEGYSVSREKKESFPLTVTSAQKNPTAFYLCASTPMTEYGYTFGSGTRLTVV.

A few counts support this clonotype. The chain joins TRBV20-1 to TRBJ1-1; the match to TRBD1 covers 8 bases. Germline V CDR1 and CDR2: DFQATT, SNEGSKA (reference sequence). V lost 3 bases to trimming and J lost 1 base; unmatched junction nucleotides: 4. The length of the CDR3 is 14 residues. The DNA of the CDR3 is TGCAGTGCTAGGCAGGGGGCCGCGAACACTGAAGCTTTCTTT. It translates to CSARQGAANTEAFF.

This clonotype was counted only a few times. The chain recombines TRBV24-1 with TRBJ1-5, with unresolved D. CDR1 KGHDR and CDR2 SFDVKD come from the germline V gene. The CDR3 has 17 amino acids. Trimming pared 3 bases from V and 2 bases from J, leaving 16 bases between. The CDR3 nucleotides are TGTGCCACCAGTGATGGATGGGGAGGTGAGGGCAATCAGCCCCAGCATTTT. This sequence encodes CATSDGWGGEGNQPQHF.

The gene calls are TRBV6-1 and TRBJ2-5; possible D gene TRBD1, 5 bases. V shed 6 bases and J shed 7 bases, with 15 bases lying between them. The CDR3 sequence is 13 residues long. CDR1 is MNHNS, CDR2 SASEGT, per germline. CDR3 coding DNA: TGTGCCAGCAGCGCAATCGGAAGGGGGACCCAGTACTTC. Amino acids: CASSAIGRGTQYF.

The chain combines TRBV7-9 with TRBJ2-3; D is uncertain. The CDR3 contains 16 residues. Germline values: CDR1 SEHNR, CDR2 FQNEAQ (reference sequence). V shed 2 bases and J shed 2 bases, with 14 bases lying between them. The CDR3 DNA reads TGTGCCAGCAGCTTAAATTTAGTGCCCCCCACAGATACGCAGTATTTT. Protein product: CASSLNLVPPTDTQYF.

The rearrangement uses TRBV11-2 and TRBJ2-3, with D perhaps being TRBD1 or TRBD2 (5 bases each). The CDR3 consists of 15 residues. Trimming cost V 0 bases and J 6 bases, with 13 bases left between them. Germline V gene lookup returns CDR1 SGHAT and CDR2 FQNNGV. Here the CDR3 DNA reads TGTGCCAGCAGCTTAGAAGGGACGACTCAGGATACGCAGTATTTT. It encodes CASSLEGTTQDTQYF.

This clonotype was counted once. At one boundary the junction diverges from the germline segment, which might be a read error. J is TRBJ1-5 and V is TRBV9, with D tentatively TRBD1 (5 bases). The CDR3 runs 12 residues. Germline lookup yields CDR1 SGDLS and CDR2 YYNGEE. The CDR3, as DNA: TGTGCCAGCAGCGTATGGGGCCAGCCTCAGCATTTT. Its translation: CASSVWGQPQHF.

This clonotype was observed a handful of times. The chain carries TRBV6-1 and TRBJ1-1; weak D call: TRBD1 (6 bases). The germline V gene encodes CDR1 MNHNS and CDR2 SASEGT. V was trimmed by 8 bases and J by 5 bases, leaving 21 bases between them. CDR3 length equals 15 residues. The CDR3 here is CASLLGNRERTEAFF. DNA of the CDR3: TGTGCCAGCTTGTTGGGGAACAGGGAGCGGACTGAAGCTTTCTTT.

This clonotype was seen a few times. The chain has TRBV7-8 and TRBJ1-1; D might be TRBD1 (5 bases). The germline CDR1 and CDR2 sequences are SGHVS and FQNEAQ. V was cut by 5 bases and J by 0 bases, with 13 bases left in between. CDR3 length equals 15 residues. CDR3 region: CASSLQPTVNTEAFF. The CDR3 region has the DNA TGTGCCAGCAGCCTCCAGCCGACAGTGAACACTGAAGCTTTCTTT.

The sample holds a few counts of this clonotype. V usage is TRBV3-1 and J usage is TRBJ1-1, with TRBD1 as a possible D gene (5 bases). V was pared by 4 bases and J by 6 bases, with 15 bases between. Germline lookup yields CDR1 LGHDT and CDR2 YNNKEL (reference sequence). The CDR3 extends over 14 amino acids. CDR3: CASSPAWGRSEAFF. CDR3 in DNA: TGTGCCAGCAGCCCCGCATGGGGACGCTCTGAAGCTTTCTTT. Combining the CDR3 with reference TRBV3-1 and TRBJ1-1 gives the whole variable domain DTAVSQTPKYLVTQMGNDKSIKCEQNLGHDTMYWYKQDSKKFLKIMFSYNNKELIINETVPNRFSPKSPDKAHLNLHINSLELGDSAVYFCASSPAWGRSEAFFGQGTRLTVV.

The chain employs TRBV24-1 and TRBJ2-1; D is undetermined. The CDR3 totals 16 residues. The V end was cut by 4 bases, the J end by 4 bases, with 16 bases between. CDR1 and CDR2 from the germline V gene are KGHDR and SFDVKD. The CDR3 coding sequence is TGTGCCACCAGTGACGCCGCTTCCGAGGTATACAATGAGCAGTTCTTC. It yields the protein CATSDAASEVYNEQFF.